One sample yielded the 16 T cell receptor beta chains listed below, sequenced in a study of shared clonotypes between healthy human individuals. Clones were sequenced by immunoSEQ multiplex PCR, and TCRdb holds only the in-frame ones, with some missing. The sample yields about 800,000 clones, about 96% seen once. Naive CD8 cells comprised CD45RO-negative, CCR7-positively selected cells, excluding terminally differentiated effector memory CD45RA+ cells. Sample: naive CD8+ T cells sorted from blood. Receptors originate from a man younger than 45 in good health.

The chain combines TRBV4-3 with TRBJ2-1; the D is unclear. CDR3 size: 12 residues. Deletions cut 0 bases from V and 4 bases from J, with 1 base between. CDR1 LGHNA and CDR2 YSLEER come from the germline V gene. DNA of the CDR3: TGCGCCAGCAGCCAAGAGTACAATGAGCAGTTCTTC. This codes for CASSQEYNEQFF.

The chain recombines TRBV21-1 with TRBJ2-7; the listed D gene, TRBD2, was not tested against the DNA. TRBV21-1 is deemed a pseudogene. The CDR3 totals 15 residues. CDR3 bases: TGTGCCACCTTCGAGGACGGGCATCCCCGGGGGGAGCAGTACTTC. This gives the protein CATFEDGHPRGEQYF.

This chain connects TRBV28 to TRBJ2-1, with unresolved D. V was pared by 2 bases and J by 10 bases, with 6 bases between. This CDR3 region has 11 residues. Per the germline V gene, CDR1 is MDHEN and CDR2 is SYDVKM. In DNA, the CDR3 is TGTGCCAGCAGTTTAATCCGGGAGCAGTTCTTC. The encoded protein is CASSLIREQFF.

This chain links TRBV11-3 with TRBJ2-1, with 13 bases matching TRBD2. J gave up 6 bases and V 5 bases, and 7 bases lay outside the gene matches. Germline V gene sequence: CDR1 SGHNT, CDR2 YENEEA. CDR3 length equals 16 residues. The CDR3 loop reads CASSPSGLAGLNEQFF. The DNA of the CDR3 is TGTGCCAGCAGCCCTTCGGGACTAGCGGGACTCAATGAGCAGTTCTTC.

The V and J genes are TRBV7-7 and TRBJ2-1; D unresolved. The germline V gene has CDR1 SSHAT and CDR2 FNYEAQ (reference sequence). The CDR3 loop spans 15 amino acids. The germline V and J ends were trimmed by 4 bases and 8 bases, with 18 bases remaining between them. As DNA, the CDR3 is TGTGCCAGCAGCTCAACTTATACGGTCTCCGATGAGCAGTTCTTC. This encodes CASSSTYTVSDEQFF.

The chain couples TRBV10-3 to TRBJ1-1; no reliable D call. This CDR3 comprises 14 residues. V lost 2 bases to trimming and J lost 0 bases, with 7 bases between them. Looked up from germline, CDR1 is ENHRY and CDR2 is SYGVKD. The chain's CDR3 is CAISESQLNTEAFF. The CDR3 nucleotides are TGTGCCATCAGTGAGAGCCAGTTGAACACTGAAGCTTTCTTT.

The chain uses TRBV5-1 and TRBJ2-1; TRBD2 matches at 8 bases. This CDR3 has 15 residues. Germline V lookup: CDR1 SGHRS, CDR2 YFSETQ. V was clipped by 0 bases and J by 6 bases; unmatched bases: 5. The CDR3 loop reads CASSLAAGGGNEQFF. CDR3 bases: TGCGCCAGCAGCTTGGCGGCGGGAGGCGGCAATGAGCAGTTCTTC.

The chain couples TRBV15 to TRBJ2-3; TRBD2 agrees at 9 bases. The CDR3 extends over 18 amino acids. With V trimmed by 2 bases and J by 3 bases, 12 bases remained unmatched. Germline values: CDR1 LNHNV, CDR2 YYDKDF (reference sequence). The CDR3 nucleotides read TGTGCCACCAGCAGAATTCTAGCGGTAGCGGGGGAGACAGATACGCAGTATTTT. Translated: CATSRILAVAGETDTQYF.

The chain carries TRBV7-9 and TRBJ2-7; D may be TRBD2 (5 bases). The CDR3 is 13 amino acids. Germline CDR1 SEHNR, CDR2 FQNEAQ (reference sequence). Trimming stripped 6 bases from V and 5 bases from J, with 14 bases between. The CDR3 DNA reads TGTGCCAGCAGACCGGGTGCGGGCCACGAGCAGTACTTC. Translation: CASRPGAGHEQYF.

The gene calls are TRBV6-1 and TRBJ1-4; weak D call: TRBD1 (5 bases). CDR1 and CDR2 (germline): MNHNS, SASEGT. Trimming left V 6 bases short and J 4 bases short, with 9 bases between. This CDR3 contains 13 residues. CDR3 DNA: TGTGCCAGCAGGGGGGGAGATAATGAAAAACTGTTTTTT. Amino acid sequence: CASRGGDNEKLFF.

The rearrangement joins TRBV28 to TRBJ2-7; tentatively, D is TRBD2 (5 bases). In germline, CDR1 is MDHEN, CDR2 SYDVKM. This CDR3 spans 14 amino acids. V was pared by 3 bases and J by 2 bases, with 11 bases between. CDR3 loop: CASSFQERTYEQYF. CDR3 in DNA: TGTGCCAGCAGTTTTCAGGAGCGGACCTACGAGCAGTACTTC.

This sequence joins TRBV5-1 and TRBJ2-7; no reliable D call. CDR3 length: 15 amino acids. Trimming cost V 0 bases and J 5 bases, with 15 bases left between them. The germline CDR1 and CDR2 sequences are SGHRS and YFSETQ. CDR3 in amino acids: CASSLVEGYFDEQYF. CDR3 in DNA: TGCGCCAGCAGCTTGGTAGAAGGGTATTTCGACGAGCAGTACTTC.

The rearrangement links TRBV6-4 to TRBJ2-3, with a possible D match to TRBD2 (6 bases). The CDR3 has 15 residues. Per germline, CDR1 MRHNA and CDR2 SNTAGT. Trimming took 3 bases from V and 1 from J, leaving 11 bases between them. CDR3 sequence: CASSEVSGGTDTQYF. The CDR3 DNA sequence: TGTGCCAGCAGTGAAGTGTCGGGAGGCACAGATACGCAGTATTTT.

The chain has TRBV10-2 and TRBJ2-7; the D gene could be TRBD1 or TRBD2 (5 bases each). This CDR3 comprises 15 residues. The V gene's germline CDR1 is WSHSY and CDR2 SAAADI. The V gene lost 3 bases and the J gene lost 7 bases, with 19 bases spanning the gap. The DNA for the CDR3 is TGCGCCAGCAGTGACCCGACCTGGGGGTCGGCGGAGCAGTACTTC. It is translated as CASSDPTWGSAEQYF.

J is TRBJ2-7 and V is TRBV27, with 12 nucleotides matching TRBD2. The CDR3 consists of 14 residues. CDR1 and CDR2 (germline): MNHEY, SMNVEV (reference sequence). V was clipped by 3 bases and J by 5 bases; unmatched bases: 2. In DNA, the CDR3 is TGTGCCAGCAGTTTTACTAGCGGGAGGCACGAGCAGTACTTC. It is translated as CASSFTSGRHEQYF.

This chain links TRBV7-9 with TRBJ2-7, with 10 bases identical to TRBD2. Germline lookup yields CDR1 SEHNR and CDR2 FQNEAQ (reference sequence). This CDR3 is 16 amino acids long. Trimming removed 4 bases from V and 4 bases from J; junction bases left unmatched: 10. In DNA form, the CDR3 reads TGTGCCAGCAGCTCCGCAGCTAGCGGGAGAAGGTACGAGCAGTACTTC. It encodes CASSSAASGRRYEQYF.